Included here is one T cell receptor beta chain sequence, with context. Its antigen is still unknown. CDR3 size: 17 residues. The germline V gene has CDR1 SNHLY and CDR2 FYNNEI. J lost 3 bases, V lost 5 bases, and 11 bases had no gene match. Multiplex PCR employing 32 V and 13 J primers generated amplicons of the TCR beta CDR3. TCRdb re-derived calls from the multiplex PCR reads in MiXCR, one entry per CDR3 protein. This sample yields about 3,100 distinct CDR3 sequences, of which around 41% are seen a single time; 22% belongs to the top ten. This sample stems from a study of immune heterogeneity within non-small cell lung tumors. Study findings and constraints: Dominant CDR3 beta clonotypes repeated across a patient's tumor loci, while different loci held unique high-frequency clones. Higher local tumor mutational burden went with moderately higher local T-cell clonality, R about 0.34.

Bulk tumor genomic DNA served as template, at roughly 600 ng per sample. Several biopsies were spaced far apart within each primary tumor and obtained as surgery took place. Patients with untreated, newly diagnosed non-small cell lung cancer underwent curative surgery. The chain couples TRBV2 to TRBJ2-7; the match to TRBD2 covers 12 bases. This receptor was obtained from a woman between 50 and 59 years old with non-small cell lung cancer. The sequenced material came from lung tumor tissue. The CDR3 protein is CASSPTTSGRVFYEQYF. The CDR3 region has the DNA TGTGCCAGCAGTCCGACGACTAGCGGGAGAGTTTTCTACGAGCAGTACTTC.